This T cell receptor (beta chain) was captured by sequencing in a study of PD-1 blockade in classical Hodgkin lymphoma (dated by TCRdb to the early 2020s). With regard to the full study: A peripheral blood immune signature of response to PD-1 blockade in classical Hodgkin lymphoma was defined using TCR beta sequencing and CyTOF. What the authors observed across the whole study: Baseline TCR diversity was reported to be lower in newly diagnosed patients than in healthy donors and to be lower still in relapsed/refractory patients. The study covered only a single clinical trial cohort, and the causes of the repertoire differences, possibly disease activity or prior therapy, were still not defined.

The CDR3 goes from the cysteine to the phenylalanine over 13 residues. Kept here is only the CDR3 DNA, which spans 39 bases and is read in frame from base 1. V was cut back by 7 bases and J by 8 bases, leaving a gap of 14 bases between them. CDR1 and CDR2 are read off the germline V gene (reference sequence) as SEHNR and FQNEAQ. Points on this clone: Its antigen is currently not known. There are no base qualities to consult, and no much larger clone falls within one base.

In the paper's terms, the time point label means: newly diagnosed, previously untreated cHL patient sample. A Miltenyi CD8+ T cell isolation kit was used for magnetic negative selection to purify CD8+ T cells from thawed PBMCs. PBMCs from patients with newly diagnosed, previously untreated classical Hodgkin lymphoma were sequenced as a comparison group for the relapsed/refractory trial patients. After peripheral blood was drawn into 8 mL Vacutainer Cell Preparation Tubes, PBMCs were isolated by centrifugation and then cryopreserved. Purified CD4+ and CD8+ fractions were prepared only for cases in which an additional PBMC sample was available. On LS columns in a quadroMACS separator, the magnetically labelled cells were depleted, and the flow-through was collected as the purified fraction. The Qiagen DNeasy kit was used to extract genomic DNA both from unsorted PBMCs and from the negatively selected CD4+ and CD8+ fractions. TCR beta CDR3 regions were amplified by immunoSEQ multiplex PCR using primers annealing to V and J segments. Amplification bias was minimized using a synthetic immune receptor repertoire, and residual bias was removed computationally after sequencing. In the original analysis: Repertoire diversity was quantified as the Shannon entropy index using custom Python scripts. The unsorted, CD4+ and CD8+ repertoires were each analyzed separately, with the exception of combined analyses, where CD4+ and CD8+ sequences were merged in silico. TCRdb retrieved this table from immuneACCESS and kept in-frame rearrangements only. Not all clones are present; in checked studies, unresolved V genes account for under half, and no reason is known for the remainder. V and J calls plus clone size are reproduced from that table; the DNA served to infer D and trimming. A total of about 2,900 clones appear in this sample, 60% to 75% of them only once. The top ten clones comprise over 20% of the sample.

The TCR was taken from a human donor with classical Hodgkin lymphoma. Sequenced input: CD8+ T cells from blood. This receptor chain uses TRBV7-9 and TRBJ1-4; the D gene is not confidently resolved. The CDR3 is CASTRGSGEKLFF. The bases read TGTGCCAGCACCCGTGGTAGTGGGGAAAAACTGTTTTTT. The CDR3, completed at both ends by the reference TRBV7-9 and TRBJ1-4 genes, gives the full variable domain DTGVSQNPRHKITKRGQNVTFRCDPISEHNRLYWYRQTLGQGPEFLTYFQNEAQLEKSRLLSDRFSAERPKGSFSTLEIQRTEQGDSAMYLCASTRGSGEKLFFGSGTQLSVL.